This record looks at one T cell receptor beta chain sequence and its context. Its specific antigen is unknown. Base quality data are lacking; no much larger clone is found one base away. The sample originates from a study of OX40 agonist ivuxolimab in advanced cancers. Looking at the study overall: Ivuxolimab was a fully human IgG2 agonistic monoclonal antibody targeting the costimulatory receptor OX40 (CD134). A male proportion of roughly 85% and a mean age of around 60 years, ranging from roughly 23 to 80, were recorded for the dose-escalation cohort. Intravenous ivuxolimab was administered to patients every 2 weeks at six dose levels: 0.01, 0.1, 0.3, 1.5, 3 and 10 mg/kg. The paper reports the monotherapy dose-escalation portion (N = 52 patients) of the phase I ivuxolimab trial. The point of sequencing TCRbeta in the periphery was to test whether ivuxolimab changed TCR sequence diversity and drove clonal T-cell expansion. Partial responses were achieved by three dose-escalation patients, of whom one had hepatocellular carcinoma and two had cutaneous melanoma. Of the approximately 50 dose-escalation patients, hepatocellular carcinoma was present in some 19, melanoma in approximately 15, renal cell carcinoma in 9 and head and neck cancer in 9. Prior anti-PD-1, anti-PD-L1 or anti-CTLA-4 therapy was permitted, and 40% of dose-escalation patients had received checkpoint inhibitors. Study-level results and caveats: Antigen specificity was not determined for the clonally expanded peripheral T cells. Low levels of normalized T-cell clonal expansion were also seen in some patients who did not respond. At doses from 0.1 to 3.0 mg/kg, clonal expansion was seen in both CD4+ and CD8+ blood T cells between baseline and week 6. After ivuxolimab, CD8+ T cells had more expanded clones than CD4+ T cells on average. Partial responders in the 0.1-3.0 mg/kg groups had among the lowest normalized peripheral clonal expansion, especially among CD8+ T cells.

V is pruned by 2 bases and J by 8 bases, leaving 7 bases of the junction without a gene match. Including the terminal cysteine and phenylalanine, the CDR3 comprises 14 residues. Only CDR3 DNA remains: 42 bases, in frame from the first base. As encoded in the germline V gene (reference sequence), CDR1 is LNHDA while CDR2 is SQIVND. The trial excluded patients who had a history of autoimmune disease or who were on systemic immunosuppression. Peripheral blood for TCR sequencing was collected from all dose cohorts at baseline, on cycle 4 day 1, and on cycle 7 day 1. Samples came from an open-label, multicenter, first-in-human phase I dose-escalation trial of ivuxolimab. Adults with locally advanced or metastatic melanoma, renal cell carcinoma, hepatocellular carcinoma or head and neck squamous cell carcinoma were enrolled in the trial. Before TCR sequencing, CD4+ T cells and CD8+ T cells were sorted from peripheral blood as separate populations.

Genomic DNA was extracted from sorted cells for sequencing of the TCRbeta CDR3 region. TCRbeta CDR3 regions were sequenced using the immunoSEQ Assay. Sourced from immuneACCESS, this table was stored by TCRdb with only in-frame sequences that have V and J called. A share of the clones is absent; for the studies checked, an unresolved V gene accounts for under half, and the remainder has no known explanation. Across this sample there are about 77,000 clones, with approximately 83% seen only once. Together, the top ten hold 0.5% to 0.85% of the sample. The rearranged segments are TRBV19 and TRBJ1-2, with TRBD1 matching 8 junction bases. This sample comprised CD4+ or CD8+ T cells sorted from blood, obtained in a trial of the OX40 agonist ivuxolimab. This clonotype originated in an adult with an advanced solid tumor such as melanoma, head and neck, liver or kidney cancer. The sequence in DNA is TGTGCCAGTAGTATACAGGGGGCCCCCATGGGCTACACCTTC. Its protein product is CASSIQGAPMGYTF.